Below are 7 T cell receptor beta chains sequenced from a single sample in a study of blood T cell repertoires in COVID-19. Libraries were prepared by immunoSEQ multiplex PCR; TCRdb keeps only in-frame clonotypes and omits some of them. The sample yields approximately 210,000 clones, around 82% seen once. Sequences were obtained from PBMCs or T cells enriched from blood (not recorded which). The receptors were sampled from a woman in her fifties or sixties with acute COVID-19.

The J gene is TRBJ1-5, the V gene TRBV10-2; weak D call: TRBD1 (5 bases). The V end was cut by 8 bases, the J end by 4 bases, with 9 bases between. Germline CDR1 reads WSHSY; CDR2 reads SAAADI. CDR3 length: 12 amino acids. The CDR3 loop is CASRQPNQPQHF. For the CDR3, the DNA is TGCGCCAGCCGACAGCCTAATCAGCCCCAGCATTTT.

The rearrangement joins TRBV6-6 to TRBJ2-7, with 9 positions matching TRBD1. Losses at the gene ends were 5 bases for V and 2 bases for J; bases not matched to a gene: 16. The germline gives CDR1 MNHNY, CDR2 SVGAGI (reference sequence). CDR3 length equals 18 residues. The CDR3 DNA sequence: TGTGCCAGCAGTCGGACCATGCGAAGACAGGGGGGGACCTACGAGCAGTACGTC. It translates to CASSRTMRRQGGTYEQYV.

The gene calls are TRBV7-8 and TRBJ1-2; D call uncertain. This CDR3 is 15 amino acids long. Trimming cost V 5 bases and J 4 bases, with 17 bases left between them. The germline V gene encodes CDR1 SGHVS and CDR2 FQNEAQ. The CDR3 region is CASSRTMSGGYGYTF. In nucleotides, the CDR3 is TGTGCCAGCAGCCGTACGATGTCGGGAGGCTATGGCTACACCTTC.

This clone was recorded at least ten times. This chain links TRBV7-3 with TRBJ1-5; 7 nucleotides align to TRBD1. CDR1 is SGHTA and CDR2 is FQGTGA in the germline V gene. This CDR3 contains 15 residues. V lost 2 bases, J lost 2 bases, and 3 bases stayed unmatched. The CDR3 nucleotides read TGTGCCAGCAGCTTAGCAGGGGGTGGCAATCAGCCCCAGCATTTT. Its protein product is CASSLAGGGNQPQHF.

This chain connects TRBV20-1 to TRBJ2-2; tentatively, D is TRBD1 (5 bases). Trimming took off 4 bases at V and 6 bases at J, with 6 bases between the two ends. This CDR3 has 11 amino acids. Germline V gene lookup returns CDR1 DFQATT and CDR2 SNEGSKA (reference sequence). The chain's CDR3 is CSAKTAGELFF. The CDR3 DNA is TGCAGTGCTAAGACAGCCGGGGAGCTGTTTTTT.

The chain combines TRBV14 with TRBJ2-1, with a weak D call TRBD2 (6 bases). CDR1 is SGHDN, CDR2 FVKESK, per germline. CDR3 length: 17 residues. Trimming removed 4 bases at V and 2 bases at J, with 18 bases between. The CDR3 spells CASSLIVGGIAYNEQFF. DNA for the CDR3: TGTGCCAGCAGCCTCATAGTCGGGGGTATCGCCTACAATGAGCAGTTCTTC.

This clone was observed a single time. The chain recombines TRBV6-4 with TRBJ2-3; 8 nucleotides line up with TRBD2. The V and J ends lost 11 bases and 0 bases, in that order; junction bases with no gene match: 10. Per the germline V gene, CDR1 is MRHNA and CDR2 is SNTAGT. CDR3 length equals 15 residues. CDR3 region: CASSAGGGSTDTQYF. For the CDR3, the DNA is TGTGCCTCGTCAGCGGGCGGGGGGAGCACAGATACGCAGTATTTT.